The source of this TCR beta chain is a study of shared clonotypes between healthy human individuals (dated by TCRdb to about 2020). Study-level background: The cohort included three men and two women between 18 and 49 years of age. Per donor, leukapheresis produced somewhere between about 0.85 and 10 billion PBMCs. For each donor, CD4 naive and CD4 memory were each run on three plates, CD8 naive on two plates, and CD8 memory on one plate. The study deeply sequenced blood TCR repertoires of about five healthy adults to estimate repertoire size and the extent of clonotype sharing between individuals. Different laboratories and diverse techniques were used to prepare libraries and sequence TCR repertoires, to increase sequencing depth and limit assay-specific biases. Findings and caveats that apply to the study as a whole: Because the study included only a small number of donors, the genetic and exposure-history diversity represented was limited. Sharing across four donors was observed for 4.5% to 6.5% of naive CD4, 3% to 3.5% of naive CD8, 2% to 2.5% of memory CD4, and roughly 0.43% of memory CD8 clonotypes. Rarefaction of sorted-subset datasets indicated incomplete sequencing despite the large sequencing depth. Pairwise subsampling indicated that sequencing depth was expected to affect the degree of clonotype sharing among donors. Naive subsets generally had larger estimated clonotype richness than memory subsets did. Sampling was restricted to blood, and TCR repertoires in tissue are likely to differ from TCR repertoires in blood. Compared with non-shared clonotypes, the clonotypes found in all four sorted-subset donors had higher generation probabilities.

The V and J ends are trimmed by 5 bases and 8 bases, leaving 13 bases between them. Sequences SEHNR (CDR1) and FQNEAQ (CDR2) are obtained from the germline V gene (reference sequence). There are 14 amino acids in the CDR3, from cysteine to phenylalanine inclusive. Of the read, only the CDR3 DNA is kept; its 42 bases are in frame from base 1. Using the deep immunoSEQ assay, multiplex PCR amplified TCR CDR3 regions from genomic DNA. Extracted genomic DNA from each cell subset was distributed evenly across all wells of several immunoSEQ 96-well plates, and each plate was treated as a replicate. For sorted subsets, each replicate PCR was loaded with about 0.2 ug genomic DNA, equivalent to about 30,000 T cell genomes. Purified libraries were measured with a Qubit 3.0 fluorometer, size-checked on a Bioanalyzer 2100, and measured again with the KAPA Library Quantification kit. Every immunoSEQ 96-well plate was sequenced on a dedicated single-read 150-cycle Illumina NextSeq 550 flow cell. As for the original processing: Because the immunoSEQ output held only junctional sequences and lacked quality scores, the filtering could not match the filtering applied to full-length reads. Sequences were annotated with PyIR, a Python wrapper for IgBLAST v1.9, using IMGT germline references to assign V/J genes and CDR3. Reads were removed for weak V/J assignments (E-value above 1e-6), missing CDR3, stop codons, out-of-frame junctions, or ambiguous translated residues. A V3J clonotype was defined by an identical inferred V gene, J gene, and CDR3 amino acid sequence. The percentage overlap between two repertoires was calculated by dividing the number of shared unique clonotypes by the size of the smaller repertoire. RTK rarefaction, the Chao1 estimator, and Recon v2.1 estimates of unobserved clonotypes were used to assess repertoire richness. For all TCRbeta clonotypes obtained by the gDNA method from several donors, generation probabilities were computed with OLGA. TCRdb carries this immuneACCESS record with in-frame sequences only. Its versions omit some clonotypes, under half of them owing to an unresolved V gene in the studies checked, with the rest unexplained. From that table come the V and J calls and clone size; the DNA was used to work out D and trimming. Within this sample are 2 million to 3 million clones, with approximately 94% of them counted one time only. The ten largest clones represent around 0.14% of the sample.

A remark on this clone: Its specific antigen is unknown. No qualities accompany the bases; no much larger clone lies one base away.

Donors were healthy HIV-negative adults with no recently reported acute infections or vaccinations. Only Caucasian adults living in Nashville, Tennessee, USA were represented among the donors. Magnetic negative selection was used to enrich CD4+ T cells, after which naive cells were positively selected on CD45RA and the negative fraction became the memory subset. After blood collection by leukapheresis, PBMCs were isolated using Ficoll-Histopaque density gradient centrifugation and then cryopreserved in the vapor phase of liquid nitrogen. Analytical flow cytometry was used to check the purity and quantity of each magnetically sorted T cell population. From each sorted fraction, genomic DNA was isolated and quantified by UV absorbance on a Nanodrop 2000c.

The sample taken for sequencing was naive CD4+ T cells sorted from blood. Reading the label with the study, this specimen's cell subset or site is: CD45RA+ positively selected. Recombination joined TRBV7-9 with TRBJ1-6; the D gene assignment is ambiguous. This clonotype originated in a man aged 18 to 29 in good health. Here is the DNA: TGTGCCAGCAGCCGCACTGACTCCTATTCACCCCTCCACTTT. This translates into CASSRTDSYSPLHF.